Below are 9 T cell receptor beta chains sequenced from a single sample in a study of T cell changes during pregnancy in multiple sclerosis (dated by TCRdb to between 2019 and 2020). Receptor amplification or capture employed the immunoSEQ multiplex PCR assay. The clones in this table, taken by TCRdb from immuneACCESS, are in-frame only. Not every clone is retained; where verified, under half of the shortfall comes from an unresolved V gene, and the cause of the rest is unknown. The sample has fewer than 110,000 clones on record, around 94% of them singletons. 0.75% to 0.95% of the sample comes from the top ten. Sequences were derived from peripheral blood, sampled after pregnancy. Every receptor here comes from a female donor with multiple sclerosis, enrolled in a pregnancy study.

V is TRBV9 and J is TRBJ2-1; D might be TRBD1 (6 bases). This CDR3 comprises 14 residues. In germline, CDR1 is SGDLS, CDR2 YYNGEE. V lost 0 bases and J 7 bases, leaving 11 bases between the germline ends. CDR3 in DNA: TGTGCCAGCAGCGTAGGGACAGTGGGGAATGAGCAGTTCTTC. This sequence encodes CASSVGTVGNEQFF. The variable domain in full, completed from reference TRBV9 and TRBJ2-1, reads DSGVTQTPKHLITATGQRVTLRCSPRSGDLSVYWYQQSLDQGLQFLIQYYNGEERAKGNILERFSAQQFPDLHSELNLSSLELGDSALYFCASSVGTVGNEQFFGPGTRLTVL.

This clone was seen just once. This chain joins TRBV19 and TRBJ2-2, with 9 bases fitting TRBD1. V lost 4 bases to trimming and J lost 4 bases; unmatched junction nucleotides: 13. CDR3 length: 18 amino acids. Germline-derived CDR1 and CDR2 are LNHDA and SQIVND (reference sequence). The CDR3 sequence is CASSKDRGGRERTGELFF. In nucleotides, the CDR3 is TGTGCCAGTAGTAAGGACAGGGGTGGGCGGGAGCGCACCGGGGAGCTGTTTTTT.

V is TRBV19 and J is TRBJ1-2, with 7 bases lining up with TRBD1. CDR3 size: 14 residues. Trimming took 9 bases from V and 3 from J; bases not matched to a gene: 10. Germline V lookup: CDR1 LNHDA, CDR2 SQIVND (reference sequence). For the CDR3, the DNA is TGTGCCAGCAGCCACACAGGGACAGACTATGGCTACACCTTC. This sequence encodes CASSHTGTDYGYTF.

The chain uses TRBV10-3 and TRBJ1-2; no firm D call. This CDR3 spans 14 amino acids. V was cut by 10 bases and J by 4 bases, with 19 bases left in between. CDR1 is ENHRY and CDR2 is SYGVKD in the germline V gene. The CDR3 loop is CATRARPDFYGYTF. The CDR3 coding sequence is TGTGCCACCCGCGCCCGCCCAGACTTCTATGGCTACACCTTC.

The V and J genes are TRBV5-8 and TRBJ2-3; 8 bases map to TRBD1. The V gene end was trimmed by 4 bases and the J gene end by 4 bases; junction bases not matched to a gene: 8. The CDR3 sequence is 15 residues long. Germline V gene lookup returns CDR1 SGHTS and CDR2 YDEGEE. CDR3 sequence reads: CASSKAGTGADTQYF. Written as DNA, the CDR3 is TGTGCCAGCAGCAAGGCCGGGACAGGCGCAGATACGCAGTATTTT. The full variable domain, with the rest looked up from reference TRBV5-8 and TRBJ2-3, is EAGVTQSPTHLIKTRGQQATLRCSPISGHTSVYWYQQALGLGLQFLLWYDEGEERNRGNFPPRFSGRQFPNYSSELNVNALELEDSALYLCASSKAGTGADTQYFGPGTRLTVL.

CDR3 in DNA: TGTGCCAGCAGCGTAGCAGGATCTCAGGGGGCGTACTATGGCTACACCTTC. Translated, it gives CASSVAGSQGAYYGYTF. The V call is TRBV9, the J call TRBJ1-2; 8 nucleotides line up with TRBD1. V shed 0 bases and J 3 bases; nucleotides not matched to a gene: 10. Germline V CDR1 and CDR2: SGDLS, YYNGEE. CDR3 size: 17 residues.

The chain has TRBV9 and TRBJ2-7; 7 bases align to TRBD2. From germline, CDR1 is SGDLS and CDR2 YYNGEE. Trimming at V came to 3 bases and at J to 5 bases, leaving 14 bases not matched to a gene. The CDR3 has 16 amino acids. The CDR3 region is CASSDPRGGVINEQYF. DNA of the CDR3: TGTGCCAGCAGCGACCCTCGCGGGGGAGTTATCAACGAGCAGTACTTC.

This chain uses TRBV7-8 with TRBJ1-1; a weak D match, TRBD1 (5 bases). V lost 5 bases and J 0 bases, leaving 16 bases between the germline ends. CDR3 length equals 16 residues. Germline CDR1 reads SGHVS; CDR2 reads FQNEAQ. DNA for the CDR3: TGTGCCAGCAGCCTAGGGTATAGGGGTATGAACACTGAAGCTTTCTTT. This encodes CASSLGYRGMNTEAFF.

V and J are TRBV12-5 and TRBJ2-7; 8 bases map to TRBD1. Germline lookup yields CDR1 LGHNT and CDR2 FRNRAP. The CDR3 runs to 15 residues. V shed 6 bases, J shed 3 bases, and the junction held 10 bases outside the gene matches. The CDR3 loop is CASGFGQGGSYEQYF. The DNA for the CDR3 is TGTGCTAGTGGCTTCGGACAGGGCGGTAGCTACGAGCAGTACTTC.